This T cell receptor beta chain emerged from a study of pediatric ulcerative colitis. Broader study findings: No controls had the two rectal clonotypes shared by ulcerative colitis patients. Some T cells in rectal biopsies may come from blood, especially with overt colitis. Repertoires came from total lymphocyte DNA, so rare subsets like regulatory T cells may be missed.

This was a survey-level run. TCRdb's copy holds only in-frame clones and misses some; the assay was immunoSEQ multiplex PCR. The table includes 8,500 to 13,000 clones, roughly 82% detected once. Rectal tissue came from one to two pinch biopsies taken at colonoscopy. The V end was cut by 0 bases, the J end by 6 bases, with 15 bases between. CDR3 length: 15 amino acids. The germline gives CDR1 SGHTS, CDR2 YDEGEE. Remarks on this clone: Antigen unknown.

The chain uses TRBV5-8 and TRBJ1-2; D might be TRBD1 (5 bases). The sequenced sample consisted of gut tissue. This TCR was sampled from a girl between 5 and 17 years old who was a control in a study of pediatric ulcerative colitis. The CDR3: CASSLELGAFDGYTF. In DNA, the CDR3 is TGTGCCAGCAGCTTGGAGTTAGGGGCCTTCGATGGCTACACCTTC. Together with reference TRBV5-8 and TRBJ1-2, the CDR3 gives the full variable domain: EAGVTQSPTHLIKTRGQQATLRCSPISGHTSVYWYQQALGLGLQFLLWYDEGEERNRGNFPPRFSGRQFPNYSSELNVNALELEDSALYLCASSLELGAFDGYTFGSGTRLTVV.